This is a list of T cell receptor beta chains from one sample in a study of cytomegalovirus exposure and HLA in healthy donors. The table came from immunoSEQ multiplex PCR; TCRdb's copy has only in-frame clones and leaves some out. This sample yields some 340,000 clones, of which about nine tenths are seen a single time; roughly 1.2% belongs to the top ten. Input material: PBMCs. Every receptor here comes from a woman in her 30s in good health and CMV-seropositive. Each CDR3 is given with its conserved first and last residue. A D gene is named only where the DNA matches it firmly. Not all rows give a size; the values are once, few, many and, for expanded clones, a class.

j_gene: TRBJ2-7
d_gene: TRBD2
abundance: .
v_gene: TRBV11-3
CDR3aa: CASSLGRREGDEQYF
CDR3nt: TGTGCCAGCAGCTTGGGACGGCGGGAGGGAGACGAGCAGTACTTC

j_gene: TRBJ1-1
d_gene: .
abundance: .
v_gene: TRBV30
CDR3aa: CAWSQGYRPYEAFF
CDR3nt: TGTGCCTGGAGTCAAGGATACAGACCATATGAAGCTTTCTTT

j_gene: TRBJ2-1
d_gene: .
abundance: .
v_gene: TRBV25-1
CDR3aa: CASSEPTIWNEQFF
CDR3nt: TGTGCCAGCAGTGAACCGACTATTTGGAATGAGCAGTTCTTC

j_gene: TRBJ1-1
d_gene: .
abundance: .
v_gene: TRBV9
CDR3aa: CASSVGPGVTEAFF
CDR3nt: TGTGCCAGCAGCGTAGGTCCAGGAGTCACTGAAGCTTTCTTT

j_gene: TRBJ1-5
d_gene: TRBD1
abundance: .
v_gene: TRBV5-6
CDR3aa: CASSLRGLSQPQHF
CDR3nt: TGTGCCAGCAGTCTGAGGGGGCTTAGTCAGCCCCAGCATTTT

j_gene: TRBJ1-5
d_gene: .
abundance: .
v_gene: TRBV18
CDR3aa: CASSPYTSNQPQHF
CDR3nt: TGTGCCAGCTCACCATATACTAGCAATCAGCCCCAGCATTTT

j_gene: TRBJ2-6
d_gene: .
abundance: .
v_gene: TRBV7-8
CDR3aa: CASSLLVAGSSGANVLTF
CDR3nt: TGTGCCAGCAGCTTATTGGTGGCAGGAAGCTCTGGGGCCAACGTCCTGACTTTC

j_gene: TRBJ1-2
d_gene: .
abundance: once
v_gene: TRBV11-2
CDR3aa: CASSLDVGGRYFGYTF
CDR3nt: TGTGCCAGCAGCTTAGATGTCGGTGGGCGTTATTTTGGCTACACCTTC

j_gene: TRBJ1-5
d_gene: TRBD1
abundance: .
v_gene: TRBV30
CDR3aa: CAWSTGTGYGRPQHF
CDR3nt: TGTGCCTGGAGTACCGGGACAGGCTACGGCCGACCCCAGCATTTT

j_gene: TRBJ2-3
d_gene: TRBD2
abundance: .
v_gene: TRBV25-1
CDR3aa: CASSKLAPTDTQYF
CDR3nt: TGTGCCAGCAGCAAACTAGCGCCCACAGATACGCAGTATTTT

j_gene: TRBJ1-2
d_gene: TRBD1
abundance: .
v_gene: TRBV30
CDR3aa: CAWREQGPFSTF
CDR3nt: TGTGCCTGGAGAGAACAGGGGCCGTTCTCCACCTTC